This TCR beta chain was found in a study of blood T cell repertoires in COVID-19. The CDR3 is made up of 18 amino acids. Germline CDR1 SGHKS, CDR2 YYEKEE (reference sequence). Trimming cost V 1 base and J 3 bases; bases outside gene matches: 14. Original handling: Amplified reference gene primers provided the basis for estimating nucleated cell counts. Only in-frame clones appear in the TCRdb table, and some are missing; sequencing was by immunoSEQ multiplex PCR. V and J calls and clone size come straight from that table; D and trimming were deduced from the DNA. The sample lists approximately 330,000 clones, approximately 89% occurring once.

The specimen was PBMCs or T cells enriched from blood (not recorded which). This TCR came from a woman in her twenties or thirties who had recovered from COVID-19. This chain joins TRBV5-5 and TRBJ2-5; 8 bases map to TRBD2. The CDR3 DNA is TGTGCCAGCAGCTTGATGGGTTTTCGCGGGCGGGGGGAAGAGACCCAGTACTTC. Protein: CASSLMGFRGRGEETQYF.